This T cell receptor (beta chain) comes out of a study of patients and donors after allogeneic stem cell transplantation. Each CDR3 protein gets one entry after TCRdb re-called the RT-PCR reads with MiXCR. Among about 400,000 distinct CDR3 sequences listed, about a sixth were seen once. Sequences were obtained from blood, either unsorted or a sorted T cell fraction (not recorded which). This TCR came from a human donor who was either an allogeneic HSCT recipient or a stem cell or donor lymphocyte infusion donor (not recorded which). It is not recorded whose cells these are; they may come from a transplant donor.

The CDR3 reads CASSRRQGTGNQPQHF. The CDR3 DNA reads as TGCGCCAGCAGCCGCAGACAGGGTACGGGCAATCAGCCCCAGCATTTT. The chain employs TRBV4-1 and TRBJ1-5; the match to TRBD1 covers 7 bases. This CDR3 is built from 16 residues. V trimming: 4 bases; J trimming: 2 bases; junction bases outside the gene matches: 8. CDR1 and CDR2 (germline): MGHRA, YSYEKL.